The 23 T cell receptor beta chains below all came from one sample that was sequenced in a study of T cell responses to AZD1222 COVID-19 vaccine. TCRdb's table, derived via immunoSEQ multiplex PCR, lists solely in-frame clones and lacks some. The table has 130,000 or so clones, approximately 90% seen once. The sequenced sample was peripheral blood, obtained 28 days after the second dose of the MenACWY control vaccine. The receptor source for this set is an adult who received the MenACWY meningococcal vaccine as a control.

This chain connects TRBV10-1 to TRBJ2-5; weak D call: TRBD2 (6 bases). CDR1 WNHNN and CDR2 SYGVQD come from the germline V gene (reference sequence). This CDR3 has 14 residues. V shed 4 bases and J shed 5 bases, with 14 bases lying between them. The CDR3 nucleotides read TGCGCCAGCAGTGCCTACGGGAGCAGGGAGACCCAGTACTTC. Translated: CASSAYGSRETQYF.

This chain uses TRBV25-1 with TRBJ1-4; D unclear. Germline lookup yields CDR1 MGHDK and CDR2 SYGVNS. Trimming removed 3 bases from V and 10 bases from J, with 6 bases in between. The CDR3 is 11 amino acids. CDR3 bases: TGTGCCAGCAGTGAGTATCTAAAACTGTTTTTT. Its translation is CASSEYLKLFF.

This chain joins TRBV28 and TRBJ1-1, with a weak D call TRBD1 (5 bases). Germline loops: CDR1 MDHEN, CDR2 SYDVKM. The length of the CDR3 is 15 residues. Trimming took off 5 bases at V and 1 base at J, with 14 bases between the two ends. Here the CDR3 reads CASSTPPTGNTEAFF. CDR3 in DNA: TGTGCCAGCAGTACTCCCCCCACAGGGAACACTGAAGCTTTCTTT.

In nucleotides, the CDR3 is TGTGCCAGCAGCTTAGAATCAGGACAGGCCGGCAATCAGCCCCAGCATTTT. Protein product: CASSLESGQAGNQPQHF. V and J are TRBV7-8 and TRBJ1-5; TRBD1 matches at 7 bases. Trimming removed 1 base from V and 2 bases from J; junction bases left unmatched: 8. The CDR3 runs 17 residues. Germline V gives CDR1 SGHVS, CDR2 FQNEAQ. Full variable domain (remainder filled in from reference TRBV7-8 and TRBJ1-5): GAGVSQSPRYKVAKRGQDVALRCDPISGHVSLFWYQQALGQGPEFLTYFQNEAQLDKSGLPSDRFFAERPEGSVSTLKIQRTQQEDSAVYLCASSLESGQAGNQPQHFGDGTRLSIL.

Comment on this clone: Germline is not matched at one junction end, which may reflect a read error. The rearrangement uses TRBV11-2 and TRBJ1-5, with D unresolved. CDR1 is SGHAT, CDR2 FQNNGV, per germline. This CDR3 comprises 13 residues. The CDR3 is CASSFNWNQPQHF. For the CDR3, the DNA is TGTGCCAGTAGCTTTAATTGGAATCAGCCCCAGCATTTT.

The chain couples TRBV5-1 to TRBJ2-3; TRBD2 matches 9 bases. Trimming at V came to 4 bases and at J to 11 bases, leaving 23 bases not matched to a gene. The germline CDR1 and CDR2 sequences are SGHRS and YFSETQ. This CDR3 comprises 18 residues. As DNA, the CDR3 is TGCGCCAGCAGCCCAACCCCCATAAGCGGGGGGATTGGAGGGGGGCAGTATTTT. The encoded protein is CASSPTPISGGIGGGQYF.

This clone has just one count. The rearrangement links TRBV12-2 to TRBJ2-7; the DNA was not used to check the table's D call, TRBD2. TRBV12-2 constitutes a pseudogene. The CDR3 runs 20 residues. CDR3 coding DNA: TGTGCAAGTCGCTCCACCGATCGTGGGGCGGGACTGTCGGGAACCTACGAGCAGTACTTC. It is translated as CASRSTDRGAGLSGTYEQYF.

This clone was seen more than once but under ten times. The rearrangement uses TRBV27 and TRBJ2-2, with D possibly matching TRBD1 (5 bases). The CDR3 has 14 residues. The V end lost 3 bases, the J end lost 4 bases, and 9 bases lay between the germline ends. The germline V gene has CDR1 MNHEY and CDR2 SMNVEV (reference sequence). CDR3 protein: CASSFGASTGELFF. The CDR3 DNA follows: TGTGCCAGCAGTTTTGGGGCGAGCACCGGGGAGCTGTTTTTT.

The gene calls are TRBV4-1 and TRBJ1-1; no clear D gene. The germline gives CDR1 MGHRA, CDR2 YSYEKL. The CDR3 is 13 amino acids. V was cut by 1 base and J by 3 bases, with 6 bases left in between. CDR3 coding DNA: TGCGCCAGCAGCCAAGCCTGGGACACTGAAGCTTTCTTT. Translating gives CASSQAWDTEAFF.

Here the CDR3 reads CAWKWQNHSPLHF. CDR3 in DNA: TGTGCCTGGAAGTGGCAGAACCATTCACCCCTCCACTTT. This chain connects TRBV30 to TRBJ1-6; D uncertain. Trimming pared 4 bases from V and 8 bases from J, leaving 12 bases between. The CDR3 contains 13 residues. Germline CDR1 reads GTSNPN; CDR2 reads SVGIG (reference sequence).

The rearrangement uses TRBV25-1 and TRBJ2-1; the match to TRBD1 covers 7 bases. The V gene end was trimmed by 4 bases and the J gene end by 4 bases; junction bases not matched to a gene: 7. The CDR3 consists of 15 residues. Germline loops: CDR1 MGHDK, CDR2 SYGVNS. In DNA form, the CDR3 reads TGTGCCAGCAGTGTATCCGGGACAGAGTACAATGAGCAGTTCTTC. Encoded protein: CASSVSGTEYNEQFF.

The chain employs TRBV11-2 and TRBJ2-7, with D tentatively TRBD2 (5 bases). The germline V gene encodes CDR1 SGHAT and CDR2 FQNNGV. The germline V and J ends were trimmed by 1 base and 7 bases, with 8 bases remaining between them. The CDR3 is 12 amino acids. The CDR3 protein is CASSLGTGEQYF. In DNA, the CDR3 is TGTGCCAGCAGCTTAGGTACGGGAGAGCAGTACTTC.

The chain couples TRBV10-2 to TRBJ1-5, with D possibly matching TRBD1 (5 bases). Germline CDR1 and CDR2: WSHSY and SAAADI. Trimming removed 7 bases from V and 4 bases from J, with 14 bases in between. The CDR3 has 14 residues. In DNA form, the CDR3 reads TGCGCCAGCAACCCGATTGGGGGGAATCAGCCCCAGCATTTT. Residues: CASNPIGGNQPQHF.

The chain employs TRBV19 and TRBJ1-2; 7 nucleotides align to TRBD1. The CDR3 has 14 residues. CDR1 and CDR2 (germline): LNHDA, SQIVND (reference sequence). After removal of 10 bases from V and 0 bases from J, the junction contained 8 bases not matched to a gene. CDR3 sequence: CATLQGMTNYGYTF. The CDR3 DNA reads as TGTGCCACCCTACAGGGGATGACTAACTATGGCTACACCTTC.

The chain links TRBV2 to TRBJ1-5; TRBD1 might be the D (5 bases). Trimming cost V 6 bases and J 4 bases, with 10 bases left between them. CDR1 and CDR2 from the germline V gene are SNHLY and FYNNEI. The CDR3 has 13 residues. CDR3 in amino acids: CASRGRGNQPQHF. CDR3 nucleotide sequence: TGTGCCAGCAGGGGACGAGGGAATCAGCCCCAGCATTTT. Full variable domain (missing parts from reference TRBV2 and TRBJ1-5): EPEVTQTPSHQVTQMGQEVILRCVPISNHLYFYWYRQILGQKVEFLVSFYNNEISEKSEIFDDQFSVERPDGSNFTLKIRSTKLEDSAMYFCASRGRGNQPQHFGDGTRLSIL.

The chain joins TRBV4-3 to TRBJ2-2, with D unclear. The CDR3 covers 15 residues. The germline V and J ends were trimmed by 0 bases and 3 bases, with 8 bases remaining between them. Germline CDR1 reads LGHNA; CDR2 reads YSLEER. CDR3 loop: CASSQDRQYTGELFF. The DNA for the CDR3 is TGCGCCAGCAGCCAAGATCGGCAGTACACCGGGGAGCTGTTTTTT.

This sequence joins TRBV12-3 or TRBV12-4 and TRBJ1-6, with D possibly being TRBD1 (5 bases). V was pared by 6 bases and J by 8 bases, with 8 bases between. The CDR3 is made up of 12 amino acids. The CDR3 protein is CASSKGDSPLHF. The CDR3 nucleotides read TGTGCCAGCAGCAAAGGGGATTCACCCCTCCACTTT.

This chain connects TRBV28 to TRBJ2-1, with TRBD2 identical over 8 bases. Trimming took 4 bases from V and 7 from J; bases not matched to a gene: 6. The CDR3 runs 14 residues. Germline CDR1 MDHEN, CDR2 SYDVKM. As DNA, the CDR3 is TGTGCCAGCAGTTCCCGCCTAGCGGGTAATGAGCAGTTCTTC. The encoded protein is CASSSRLAGNEQFF.

This chain connects TRBV29-1 to TRBJ1-2, with 7 bases that match TRBD1. Germline lookup yields CDR1 SQVTM and CDR2 ANQGSEA. The CDR3 extends over 10 amino acids. J gave up 6 bases and V 7 bases, and 2 bases lay outside the gene matches. The CDR3 loop reads CSAGQDGYTF. The CDR3 DNA follows: TGCAGCGCAGGACAGGATGGCTACACCTTC. The full variable domain, rest sourced from reference TRBV29-1 and TRBJ1-2, is SAVISQKPSRDICQRGTSLTIQCQVDSQVTMMFWYRQQPGQSLTLIATANQGSEATYESGFVIDKFPISRPNLTFSTLTVSNMSPEDSSIYLCSAGQDGYTFGSGTRLTVV.

The genes are TRBV7-3 and TRBJ2-5, with D possibly TRBD2 on 7 matching bases. The CDR3 sequence is 15 residues long. Trimming took off 5 bases at V and 5 bases at J, with 18 bases between the two ends. Germline V CDR1 and CDR2: SGHTA, FQGTGA. CDR3 amino acids: CASSKRGGPQETQYF. The CDR3 DNA reads TGTGCCAGCAGCAAAAGGGGGGGTCCGCAGGAGACCCAGTACTTC.

V gene TRBV19 combines with J gene TRBJ1-1; no firm D call. Germline lookup yields CDR1 LNHDA and CDR2 SQIVND (reference sequence). V gave up 5 bases and J gave up 6 bases, with 7 bases separating them. The CDR3 totals 11 residues. The CDR3 is CASSDYAEAFF. DNA of the CDR3: TGTGCCAGTAGTGATTACGCTGAAGCTTTCTTT.

V usage is TRBV28 and J usage is TRBJ2-7; no firm D call. V was shortened by 2 bases and J by 5 bases, with 13 bases between the two germline ends. The CDR3 length is 14 residues. The V gene's germline CDR1 is MDHEN and CDR2 SYDVKM. CDR3 in amino acids: CASSLNGPGHEQYV. CDR3 DNA sequence: TGTGCCAGCAGTTTAAACGGGCCTGGCCACGAGCAGTACGTC.

This chain uses TRBV10-3 with TRBJ1-1, with D perhaps matching TRBD1 (6 bases). The CDR3 totals 13 residues. Trimming shortened V by 6 bases and J by 3 bases, and 11 bases separated the two germline ends. Germline CDR1 ENHRY, CDR2 SYGVKD. The CDR3 is CAISPGAHTEAFF. CDR3 sequence (DNA): TGTGCCATCAGCCCAGGGGCGCACACTGAAGCTTTCTTT.